The clone carrying this T cell receptor (beta chain) was seen once. No antigen is known for it. Profiling relied on immunoSEQ multiplex PCR, and the TCRdb table lists in-frame clones only, not all of them. The sample holds about 45,000 clones, roughly two thirds seen once. The sample is drawn from a study of vaccination effects on CD4 cells after COVID-19. Study background: A couple of convalescent patients each provided a sample, at 16 days and at one week before vaccination.

Peptide-pool stimulation followed by sequencing identified expanded antigen-specific CD4+ clonotypes in the ViraFEST assay. Subsequent to a culture period of less than twelve days, CD4+ T cells were isolated. The individual was infected with SARS-CoV-2 between March and December 2020, as confirmed by PCR. PBMC were cultured at around 2 million per well with about 10 IU/ml IL-2 and 9.5 to 10 ug/ml peptides. CDR3 length: 14 residues. J lost 0 bases, V lost 4 bases, and 1 base had no gene match. The germline CDR1 and CDR2 sequences are LNHDA and SQIVND (reference sequence). Sequences were derived from CD4+ T cells from PBMCs cultured with a peptide pool, sampled before COVID-19 vaccination. This rearrangement joins TRBV19 to TRBJ2-7; 9 bases are a match to TRBD1. The receptor was derived from a human donor who had a prior SARS-CoV-2 infection. CDR3 DNA sequence: TGTGCCAGTAGTACGACAGGGGGCTCCTACGAGCAGTACTTC. This codes for CASSTTGGSYEQYF.